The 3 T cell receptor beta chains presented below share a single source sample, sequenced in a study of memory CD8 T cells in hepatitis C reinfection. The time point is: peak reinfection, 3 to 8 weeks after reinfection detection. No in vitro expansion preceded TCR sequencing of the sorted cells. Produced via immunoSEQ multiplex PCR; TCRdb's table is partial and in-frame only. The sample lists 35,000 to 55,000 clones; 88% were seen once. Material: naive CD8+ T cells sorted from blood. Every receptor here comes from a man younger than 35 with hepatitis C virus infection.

The CDR3 DNA reads as TGTGCCAGCAGCCGCCCCCGAGACAGTCCAAAAGAGACCCAGTACTTC. Amino acid sequence: CASSRPRDSPKETQYF. The rearrangement joins TRBV11-2 to TRBJ2-5; tentative D call: TRBD1 (5 bases). The germline CDR1 and CDR2 sequences are SGHAT and FQNNGV. V lost 5 bases and J lost 3, with 19 bases in between. The CDR3 contains 16 residues. The entire variable domain, with the rest obtained from reference TRBV11-2 and TRBJ2-5, is as follows: EAGVAQSPRYKIIEKRQSVAFWCNPISGHATLYWYQQILGQGPKLLIQFQNNGVVDDSQLPKDRFSAERLKGVDSTLKIQPAKLEDSAVYLCASSRPRDSPKETQYFGPGTRLLVL.

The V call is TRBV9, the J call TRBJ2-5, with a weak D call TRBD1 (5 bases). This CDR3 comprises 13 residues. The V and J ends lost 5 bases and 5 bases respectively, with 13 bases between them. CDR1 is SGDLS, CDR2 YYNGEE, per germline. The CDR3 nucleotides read TGTGCCAGCAGTGACAGTAACGGGGAGACCCAGTACTTC. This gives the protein CASSDSNGETQYF.

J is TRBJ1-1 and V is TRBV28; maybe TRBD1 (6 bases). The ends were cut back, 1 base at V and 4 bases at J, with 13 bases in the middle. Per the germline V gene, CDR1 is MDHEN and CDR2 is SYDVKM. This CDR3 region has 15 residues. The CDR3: CASSLSGGAGTEAFF. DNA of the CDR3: TGTGCCAGCAGTTTATCGGGGGGCGCGGGCACTGAAGCTTTCTTT.